The TCR beta chain described here comes from a study of Graves' ophthalmopathy and Graves' hyperthyroidism. The study, taken as a whole, reports: A 13-signature model separated ophthalmopathy from stable hyperthyroidism, reaching roughly 85% sensitivity and less than 82% specificity cross-validated. Blood also held most thyroid clonotypes expanded above 0.001 frequency.

Concerning this clonotype: Its antigen is still unknown.

Germline V lookup: CDR1 LNHNV, CDR2 YYDKDF (reference sequence). CDR3 length: 14 residues. Trimming left V 3 bases short and J 4 bases short, with 13 bases between. From RNA, the CDR3 regions of TCR beta chains were amplified and sequenced. First-round RT-PCR used HTBI primers; second-round multiplex PCR followed. MiXCR was run by TCRdb on the multiplex PCR reads, yielding one entry per CDR3 protein. The sample holds 13,000 to 15,000 distinct CDR3 sequences, roughly 50% seen once. In this cohort, patients with other autoimmune diseases, uncontrolled infections, pregnancy or lactation were excluded. Source material: peripheral blood. The sequence was obtained from a woman aged 30 to 39 with Graves' ophthalmopathy. The chain recombines TRBV15 with TRBJ2-7; D could derive from TRBD1 or TRBD2 (5 bases each). This chain's CDR3 is CATSSQGWGYEQYF. The CDR3 coding sequence is TGTGCCACCAGCAGCCAGGGATGGGGGTACGAGCAGTACTTC.